Sequencing of this T cell receptor (beta chain) was carried out in a study of blood T cells in healthy people across ages. General observations from the study: The study lacked donor CMV status, which possibly confounded expanded clonotype changes. Strong correlation was found linking TCR beta diversity to naive T cell percentage.

A sample-barcoded 5' primer and a J-beta primer mix were used in a second PCR of roughly 7 to 12 cycles. A single record per CDR3 protein comes from TCRdb applying MiXCR to the 5' RACE reads. The data show approximately 2,000,000 distinct CDR3 sequences, about 39% seen once. From germline, CDR1 is MNHEY and CDR2 SVGAGI. The V end lost 0 bases, the J end lost 2 bases, and 8 bases lay between the germline ends. This CDR3 has 14 amino acids. Isolated PBMCs totaled at least 6.5 million in each sample. This clonotype was detected only a few times. Antigen: not known. The rearrangement uses TRBV6-5 and TRBJ2-7, with a possible D match to TRBD1 (5 bases). The sequence came from a human donor in good health. The source material was blood. The CDR3 DNA reads as TGTGCCAGCAGTTACTCGGGGCTTCCCTACGAGCAGTACTTC. It encodes CASSYSGLPYEQYF.